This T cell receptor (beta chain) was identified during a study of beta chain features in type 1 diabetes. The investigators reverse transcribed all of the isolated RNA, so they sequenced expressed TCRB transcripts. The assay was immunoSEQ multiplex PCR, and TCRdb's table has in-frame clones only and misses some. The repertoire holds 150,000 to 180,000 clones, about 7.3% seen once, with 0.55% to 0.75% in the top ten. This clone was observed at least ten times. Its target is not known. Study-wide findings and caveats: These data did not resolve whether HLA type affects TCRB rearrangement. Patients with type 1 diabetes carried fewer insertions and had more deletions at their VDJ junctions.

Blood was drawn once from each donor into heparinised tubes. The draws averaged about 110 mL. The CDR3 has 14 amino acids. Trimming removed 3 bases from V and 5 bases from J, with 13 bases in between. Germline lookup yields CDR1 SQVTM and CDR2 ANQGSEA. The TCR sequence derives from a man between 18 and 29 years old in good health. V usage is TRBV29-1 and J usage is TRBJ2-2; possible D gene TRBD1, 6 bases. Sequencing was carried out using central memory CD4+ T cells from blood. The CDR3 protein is CSVDGSGATGELFF. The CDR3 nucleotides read TGCAGCGTTGACGGTTCAGGGGCGACCGGGGAGCTGTTTTTT.